These 19 T cell receptor beta chains share one sample of origin, sequenced in a study of blood T cell repertoires in COVID-19. The table came from immunoSEQ multiplex PCR; TCRdb's copy has only in-frame clones and leaves some out. The profile covers around 140,000 clones, with under 90% appearing a single time and around 8.4% taken by the ten largest. Sequences were obtained from peripheral blood. The source is a human donor in a cohort sampled during active COVID-19.

This clone was picked up one time. This chain joins TRBV9 and TRBJ2-7; TRBD1 aligns across 10 bases. The CDR3 length is 17 residues. Germline V CDR1 and CDR2: SGDLS, YYNGEE. Unmatched junction bases numbered 15, after V lost 3 bases and J lost 6 bases. The CDR3: CASSDRSRDRGAGEQYF. The DNA for the CDR3 is TGTGCCAGCAGCGACCGATCCCGGGACAGGGGAGCAGGCGAGCAGTACTTC.

This clone occurred a few times. V is TRBV4-2 and J is TRBJ1-5; D is perhaps TRBD1 (6 bases). The V gene's germline CDR1 is LGHNA and CDR2 YNFKEQ. The CDR3 loop spans 17 amino acids. Trimming took 0 bases from V and 5 from J, leaving 17 bases between them. Here the CDR3 reads CASSQEGGGLDYQPQHF. For the CDR3, the DNA is TGTGCCAGCAGCCAAGAAGGGGGGGGGCTTGACTATCAGCCCCAGCATTTT.

This chain uses TRBV14 with TRBJ2-1, with 7 bases that match TRBD2. Germline assignment: CDR1 SGHDN and CDR2 FVKESK. Losses at the gene ends were 4 bases for V and 13 bases for J; bases not matched to a gene: 16. CDR3 length: 15 residues. CDR3 in amino acids: CASSLKHTGLAEQFF. The CDR3 nucleotides read TGTGCCAGCAGCCTTAAGCATACCGGGCTAGCGGAACAGTTCTTC.

The genes are TRBV15 and TRBJ2-7; 8 bases align to TRBD1. Trimming removed 4 bases from V and 2 bases from J; junction bases left unmatched: 4. The germline CDR1 and CDR2 sequences are LNHNV and YYDKDF (reference sequence). This CDR3 contains 14 residues. CDR3 sequence reads: CATSTRDRPYEQYF. The CDR3 DNA reads as TGTGCCACCAGCACCCGGGACAGGCCCTACGAGCAGTACTTC. The variable domain in full, completed from reference TRBV15 and TRBJ2-7, reads DAMVIQNPRYQVTQFGKPVTLSCSQTLNHNVMYWYQQKSSQAPKLLFHYYDKDFNNEADTPDNFQSRRPNTSFCFLDIRSPGLGDTAMYLCATSTRDRPYEQYFGPGTRLTVT.

The genes are TRBV5-8 and TRBJ2-1; 8 bases match TRBD1. Germline CDR1 is SGHTS and CDR2 is YDEGEE. The CDR3 covers 14 residues. The J segment lost 8 bases and the V segment lost 7 bases, leaving 11 bases of the junction unmatched. The CDR3 loop is CASRTGNLGDEQFF. The CDR3 DNA is TGTGCCAGCCGGACAGGGAATCTGGGGGATGAGCAGTTCTTC.

V gene TRBV9 combines with J gene TRBJ2-1; TRBD1 might be the D (6 bases). There are 14 residues in the CDR3. Trimming stripped 1 base from V and 6 bases from J, with 11 bases between. Germline CDR1 SGDLS, CDR2 YYNGEE. The CDR3 region is CASSVRGSTNEQFF. The DNA of the CDR3 is TGTGCCAGCAGCGTAAGGGGGAGTACCAATGAGCAGTTCTTC.

The table lists this clone with a few counts. The rearrangement joins TRBV6-5 to TRBJ2-2; 8 nucleotides line up with TRBD1. Per the germline V gene, CDR1 is MNHEY and CDR2 is SVGAGI. The V gene end was trimmed by 5 bases and the J gene end by 5 bases; junction bases not matched to a gene: 4. The CDR3 has 14 residues. This CDR3 reads CASSRDRGTGELFF. DNA of the CDR3: TGTGCCAGCAGTCGAGACAGGGGAACCGGGGAGCTGTTTTTT.

The rearrangement links TRBV25-1 to TRBJ2-3; perhaps TRBD2 as D (5 bases). Trimming shortened V by 9 bases and J by 3 bases, and 10 bases separated the two germline ends. The CDR3 has 12 amino acids. CDR1 MGHDK and CDR2 SYGVNS come from the germline V gene. The CDR3 region has the DNA TGTGCCAGTCAACTAGGTACAGATACGCAGTATTTT. The encoded protein is CASQLGTDTQYF.

This chain connects TRBV15 to TRBJ2-3, with 16 bases matching TRBD2. From germline, CDR1 is LNHNV and CDR2 YYDKDF (reference sequence). CDR3 length: 23 residues. After removal of 1 base from V and 2 bases from J, the junction contained 18 bases not matched to a gene. CDR3 loop: CATSRARGAGTSGRAYFTDTQYF. CDR3 nucleotide sequence: TGTGCCACCAGCAGAGCGAGGGGGGCCGGGACTAGCGGGAGGGCCTATTTCACAGATACGCAGTATTTT.

The V gene is TRBV28, the J gene TRBJ2-6, with 12 bases lining up with TRBD1. The germline gives CDR1 MDHEN, CDR2 SYDVKM. The CDR3 has 18 amino acids. J lost 0 bases, V lost 6 bases, and 6 bases had no gene match. The CDR3 region is CASRAEGQGASGANVLTF. The CDR3 DNA reads TGTGCCAGCAGGGCCGAGGGACAGGGGGCCTCTGGGGCCAACGTCCTGACTTTC.

The rearrangement links TRBV5-4 to TRBJ2-1; weak D call: TRBD2 (7 bases). Germline-derived CDR1 and CDR2 are SGHNT and YYREEE (reference sequence). V lost 2 bases and J 4 bases, leaving 16 bases between the germline ends. CDR3 size: 16 residues. The CDR3 nucleotides read TGTGCCAGCAGCTTTGGTGGGGGGGCCGGGTACAATGAGCAGTTCTTC. Amino acids: CASSFGGGAGYNEQFF.

The chain has TRBV6-1 and TRBJ2-1; 8 bases fit TRBD1. Germline-derived CDR1 and CDR2 are MNHNS and SASEGT. The CDR3 sequence is 14 residues long. V gave up 3 bases and J gave up 3 bases; unmatched junction bases: 1. The DNA of the CDR3 is TGTGCCAGCAGTGACAGGGGGCACTACAATGAGCAGTTCTTC. Amino acid sequence: CASSDRGHYNEQFF.

The rearrangement joins TRBV7-2 to TRBJ2-1, with TRBD1 as a possible D gene (5 bases). Germline assignment: CDR1 SGHTA and CDR2 FQGNSA. CDR3 length: 16 amino acids. Trimming removed 5 bases at V and 5 bases at J, with 19 bases between. The DNA of the CDR3 is TGTGCCAGCAGCCTGAGACAGATCCCTCTGAACAATGAGCAGTTCTTC. It codes for CASSLRQIPLNNEQFF.

This chain uses TRBV29-1 with TRBJ2-5, with 12 bases lining up with TRBD2. The CDR3 runs to 14 residues. Losses at the gene ends were 2 bases for V and 3 bases for J; bases not matched to a gene: 1. Germline V gives CDR1 SQVTM, CDR2 ANQGSEA. DNA for the CDR3: TGCAGCGTTGAACGACTAGCGGGAGAAGAGACCCAGTACTTC. Encoded protein: CSVERLAGEETQYF.

The chain joins TRBV4-3 to TRBJ2-7; TRBD1 matches at 9 bases. The CDR3 contains 14 residues. V was clipped by 3 bases and J by 3 bases; unmatched bases: 3. The germline CDR1 and CDR2 sequences are LGHNA and YSLEER. Here the CDR3 reads CASSHAGQGYEQYF. CDR3 sequence (DNA): TGCGCCAGCAGCCACGCGGGACAGGGCTACGAGCAGTACTTC.

This sequence joins TRBV7-2 and TRBJ1-2, with 10 bases that match TRBD1. This CDR3 comprises 15 residues. Losses at the gene ends were 4 bases for V and 6 bases for J; bases not matched to a gene: 8. Germline CDR1 and CDR2: SGHTA and FQGNSA. Here the CDR3 DNA reads TGTGCCAGCAGCTCAGACAGGGGGCGGTCTAATGGCTACACCTTC. Encoded protein: CASSSDRGRSNGYTF.

This CDR3 is CASSLEGGQAKYTGELFF. CDR3 DNA: TGTGCCAGCAGCTTAGAAGGGGGACAGGCGAAGTACACCGGGGAGCTGTTTTTT. The chain couples TRBV7-2 to TRBJ2-2; TRBD1 matches at 8 bases. Germline CDR1 is SGHTA and CDR2 is FQGNSA. The CDR3 is 18 amino acids. The junction had 10 bases not matched to a gene; V was cut back by 1 base and J by 3 bases.

The genes are TRBV24-1 and TRBJ2-5; 9 positions agree with TRBD1. Germline CDR1 is KGHDR and CDR2 is SFDVKD. V was pared by 6 bases and J by 3 bases, with 4 bases of the junction left unmatched. CDR3 length equals 14 residues. Here the CDR3 reads CATSTGGGEETQYF. The CDR3 bases are TGTGCCACCAGTACAGGGGGCGGGGAAGAGACCCAGTACTTC.

This chain connects TRBV19 to TRBJ1-5, with 7 bases aligning to TRBD1. The CDR3 loop spans 16 amino acids. From germline, CDR1 is LNHDA and CDR2 SQIVND (reference sequence). V gave up 3 bases and J gave up 7 bases; unmatched junction bases: 12. Here the CDR3 DNA reads TGTGCCAGTAGTATTGCTGGTGGGACAGTGAGACAGCCCCAGCATTTT. Residues: CASSIAGGTVRQPQHF.